This TCR beta chain was captured by sequencing in a study of blood T cell repertoires in COVID-19. V was cut by 5 bases and J by 1 base, with 16 bases left in between. This CDR3 has 16 amino acids. CDR1 and CDR2 from the germline V gene are SGHTA and FQGNSA. Generated by immunoSEQ multiplex PCR, the TCRdb table keeps only in-frame clones and is missing some. Among 65,000 to 85,000 clones listed, 90% were seen once. V gene TRBV7-2 combines with J gene TRBJ2-3, with D maybe TRBD1 (6 bases). This receptor was identified in a human donor in a cohort sampled during active COVID-19. Material: peripheral blood. The CDR3: CASSPRAGARTDTQYF. CDR3 in DNA: TGTGCCAGCAGCCCCCGGGCAGGGGCGCGCACAGATACGCAGTATTTT.